Following are 21 T cell receptor beta chains from one sample sequenced in a study of blood T cell repertoires in COVID-19. Using immunoSEQ multiplex PCR, the repertoire was profiled, and TCRdb retains in-frame clones only, with some absent. The sample shows just over 150,000 clones, just under 95% of them seen only once. Sample: peripheral blood. These receptors came from a woman aged 50 to 60 with acute or convalescent COVID-19.

J is TRBJ2-7 and V is TRBV6-5; a possible D gene is TRBD2 (5 bases). Trimming took 0 bases from V and 3 from J, leaving 9 bases between them. Per the germline V gene, CDR1 is MNHEY and CDR2 is SVGAGI. CDR3 length: 14 amino acids. CDR3 DNA: TGTGCCAGCAGTTACTCGTCGGGGAACTACGAGCAGTACTTC. Protein sequence: CASSYSSGNYEQYF.

This clone turned up a few times. The rearrangement joins TRBV10-2 to TRBJ1-1; a weak D match, TRBD1 (5 bases). The CDR3 consists of 15 residues. The germline V gene has CDR1 WSHSY and CDR2 SAAADI. The CDR3 sequence: CATGPRAGGYTEAFF. DNA for the CDR3: TGCGCAACTGGACCGAGGGCCGGGGGATACACTGAAGCTTTCTTT.

V gene TRBV19 combines with J gene TRBJ1-5; 9 nucleotides line up with TRBD1. Germline assignment: CDR1 LNHDA and CDR2 SQIVND (reference sequence). V shed 5 bases and J 7 bases; nucleotides not matched to a gene: 9. The CDR3 has 15 amino acids. The CDR3 spells CASSPRTGAGQPQHF. The DNA of the CDR3 is TGTGCCAGTAGTCCAAGGACAGGGGCAGGCCAGCCCCAGCATTTT. The full variable domain, its missing parts supplied by reference TRBV19 and TRBJ1-5, is DGGITQSPKYLFRKEGQNVTLSCEQNLNHDAMYWYRQDPGQGLRLIYYSQIVNDFQKGDIAEGYSVSREKKESFPLTVTSAQKNPTAFYLCASSPRTGAGQPQHFGDGTRLSIL.

The chain has TRBV2 and TRBJ2-1; 9 bases are shared with TRBD2. The junction had 9 bases not matched to a gene; V was cut back by 1 base and J by 8 bases. The CDR3 is 16 amino acids. Germline CDR1 SNHLY, CDR2 FYNNEI. CDR3 DNA sequence: TGTGCCAGCAGTGAAGGACTCGCGGGGGGGCGGCATGAGCAGTTCTTC. It translates to CASSEGLAGGRHEQFF. The whole variable domain, remainder taken from reference TRBV2 and TRBJ2-1, is EPEVTQTPSHQVTQMGQEVILRCVPISNHLYFYWYRQILGQKVEFLVSFYNNEISEKSEIFDDQFSVERPDGSNFTLKIRSTKLEDSAMYFCASSEGLAGGRHEQFFGPGTRLTVL.

The chain links TRBV5-4 to TRBJ1-4; D might be TRBD1 (6 bases). This CDR3 is built from 15 residues. CDR1 is SGHNT and CDR2 is YYREEE in the germline V gene (reference sequence). Trimming cost V 5 bases and J 3 bases, with 14 bases left between them. Here the CDR3 reads CASSPHGQSNEKLFF. The DNA of the CDR3 is TGTGCCAGCAGTCCCCATGGACAGTCTAATGAAAAACTGTTTTTT.

This clone was counted once. The J gene is TRBJ2-7, the V gene TRBV5-8; 8 nucleotides match TRBD1. CDR1 and CDR2 from the germline V gene are SGHTS and YDEGEE. Germline trimming cut 3 bases from V and 0 bases from J; bases unmatched to any gene: 5. The CDR3 runs to 15 residues. The CDR3 region is CASSSRDRSSYEQYF. The CDR3 region has the DNA TGTGCCAGCAGCTCGCGGGACAGGAGCTCCTACGAGCAGTACTTC.

This chain connects TRBV24-1 to TRBJ2-2; no reliable D call. The V gene lost 0 bases and the J gene lost 3 bases, with 4 bases spanning the gap. CDR1 is KGHDR and CDR2 is SFDVKD in the germline V gene. CDR3 size: 14 residues. The CDR3 bases are TGTGCCACCAGTGATTTGATCGACACCGGGGAGCTGTTTTTT. It codes for CATSDLIDTGELFF.

The chain is built from TRBV28 and TRBJ1-2; D is unresolved. Trimming left V 2 bases short and J 6 bases short, with 19 bases between. Germline V lookup: CDR1 MDHEN, CDR2 SYDVKM. This CDR3 region has 16 residues. The CDR3 DNA reads as TGTGCCAGCAGTTTACCTGAGGAGCCCGTCAGAGATGGCTACACCTTC. Amino acid sequence: CASSLPEEPVRDGYTF.

V gene TRBV4-1 combines with J gene TRBJ2-1; 12 bases are shared with TRBD2. Germline assignment: CDR1 MGHRA and CDR2 YSYEKL. This CDR3 region has 18 residues. The V and J ends lost 1 base and 5 bases, in that order; junction bases with no gene match: 9. The CDR3 protein is CASSQVDLGLAGNNEQFF. CDR3 coding DNA: TGCGCCAGCAGCCAAGTTGATTTAGGACTAGCGGGGAACAATGAGCAGTTCTTC.

This CDR3 reads CASSTTQGYTEAFF. CDR3 bases: TGTGCCAGCAGCACCACCCAGGGATACACTGAAGCTTTCTTT. V and J are TRBV28 and TRBJ1-1; TRBD1 might be the D (5 bases). CDR3 length: 14 amino acids. Trimming cost V 6 bases and J 3 bases, with 14 bases left between them. Germline assignment: CDR1 MDHEN and CDR2 SYDVKM.

The V gene is TRBV18, the J gene TRBJ1-2; 9 nucleotides line up with TRBD1. Per the germline V gene, CDR1 is KGHSH and CDR2 is LQKENI. The CDR3 length is 17 residues. Trimming cost V 0 bases and J 3 bases; bases outside gene matches: 8. CDR3 sequence: CASSPPGQGSVDYGYTF. CDR3 DNA: TGTGCCAGCTCACCACCGGGACAGGGTAGTGTGGACTATGGCTACACCTTC.

This chain uses TRBV7-8 with TRBJ2-5; the match to TRBD2 covers 7 bases. Trimming at V came to 3 bases and at J to 4 bases, leaving 8 bases not matched to a gene. Germline-derived CDR1 and CDR2 are SGHVS and FQNEAQ. The CDR3 contains 15 residues. CDR3 in amino acids: CASSFQAGEGETQYF. The CDR3 DNA sequence: TGTGCCAGCAGCTTTCAGGCGGGGGAAGGAGAGACCCAGTACTTC.

The V and J genes are TRBV5-1 and TRBJ2-2; TRBD1 might be the D (6 bases). V was clipped by 4 bases and J by 0 bases, with 10 bases between them. This CDR3 has 15 amino acids. The V gene's germline CDR1 is SGHRS and CDR2 YFSETQ. The CDR3 DNA reads as TGCGCCAGCAGCCCAAGGACAGCGAACACCGGGGAGCTGTTTTTT. This translates into CASSPRTANTGELFF.

This chain joins TRBV28 and TRBJ1-4, with D possibly TRBD1 on 6 matching bases. CDR3 length: 14 amino acids. Looked up from germline, CDR1 is MDHEN and CDR2 is SYDVKM. Trimming cost V 3 bases and J 3 bases, with 8 bases left between them. The CDR3 sequence is CASSLRTANEKLFF. In DNA form, the CDR3 reads TGTGCCAGCAGTTTGAGGACAGCTAATGAAAAACTGTTTTTT.

The chain recombines TRBV5-6 with TRBJ1-2; 9 bases are shared with TRBD1. V dropped 2 bases and J dropped 0; count of bases not matched to a gene: 5. Germline assignment: CDR1 SGHDT and CDR2 YYEEEE. The CDR3 sequence is 16 residues long. CDR3 amino acids: CASSLQGAKANYGYTF. The CDR3, as DNA: TGTGCCAGCAGCTTACAGGGGGCTAAAGCTAACTATGGCTACACCTTC.

This rearrangement joins TRBV6-5 to TRBJ1-1; D perhaps matches TRBD1 (6 bases). The CDR3 runs 12 residues. Trimming left V 7 bases short and J 5 bases short, with 11 bases between. Germline CDR1 is MNHEY and CDR2 is SVGAGI. The CDR3: CASKYRATEAFF. Written as DNA, the CDR3 is TGTGCCAGCAAGTACAGGGCGACTGAAGCTTTCTTT.

The chain uses TRBV7-6 and TRBJ2-1, with D possibly matching TRBD2 (7 bases). V was trimmed by 2 bases and J by 8 bases, leaving 19 bases between them. Germline V gene lookup returns CDR1 SGHVS and CDR2 FNYEAQ. CDR3 length: 16 residues. The CDR3 bases are TGTGCCAGCAGCTTATCTAACGGGGGGCTGGCGGATGAGCAGTTCTTC. Protein product: CASSLSNGGLADEQFF.

The chain couples TRBV3-1 (or the pseudogene TRBV3-2) to TRBJ1-4; possibly TRBD1 for D (5 bases). There are 16 residues in the CDR3. Per germline, CDR1 LGHDT and CDR2 YNNKEL (reference sequence). Trimming took off 2 bases at V and 2 bases at J, with 12 bases between the two ends. As DNA, the CDR3 is TGTGCCAGCAGCCAAACTGGACATTCCACTAATGAAAAACTGTTTTTT. It translates to CASSQTGHSTNEKLFF.

This chain uses TRBV10-1 with TRBJ1-1, with 8 nucleotides matching TRBD1. CDR1 is WNHNN and CDR2 is SYGVQD in the germline V gene (reference sequence). With V trimmed by 2 bases and J by 0 bases, 5 bases remained unmatched. There are 16 residues in the CDR3. The chain's CDR3 is CASSEGTGDMNTEAFF. CDR3 coding DNA: TGCGCCAGCAGTGAGGGGACAGGAGACATGAACACTGAAGCTTTCTTT.

CDR3 amino acids: CASSDSGEVRDTEAFF. In DNA, the CDR3 is TGTGCCAGCAGTGACTCGGGGGAGGTGAGGGACACTGAAGCTTTCTTT. The chain has TRBV6-4 and TRBJ1-1; the D gene is possibly TRBD1 (5 bases). The CDR3 is 16 amino acids. Germline V gene sequence: CDR1 MRHNA, CDR2 SNTAGT. V lost 0 bases to trimming and J lost 3 bases, with 14 bases between them.

This clone was seen a few times. The chain joins TRBV5-1 to TRBJ2-7, with 8 bases lining up with TRBD1. Germline CDR1 and CDR2: SGHRS and YFSETQ. V lost 4 bases to trimming and J lost 7 bases; unmatched junction nucleotides: 10. CDR3 length: 14 residues. The CDR3, as DNA: TGCGCCAGCAGCCTAGGACAGGGCTCTGGGGAGCAGTACTTC. Protein sequence: CASSLGQGSGEQYF. The full variable domain, in which reference TRBV5-1 and TRBJ2-7 provide the parts outside the CDR3, is KAGVTQTPRYLIKTRGQQVTLSCSPISGHRSVSWYQQTPGQGLQFLFEYFSETQRNKGNFPGRFSGRQFSNSRSEMNVSTLELGDSALYLCASSLGQGSGEQYFGPGTRLTVT.